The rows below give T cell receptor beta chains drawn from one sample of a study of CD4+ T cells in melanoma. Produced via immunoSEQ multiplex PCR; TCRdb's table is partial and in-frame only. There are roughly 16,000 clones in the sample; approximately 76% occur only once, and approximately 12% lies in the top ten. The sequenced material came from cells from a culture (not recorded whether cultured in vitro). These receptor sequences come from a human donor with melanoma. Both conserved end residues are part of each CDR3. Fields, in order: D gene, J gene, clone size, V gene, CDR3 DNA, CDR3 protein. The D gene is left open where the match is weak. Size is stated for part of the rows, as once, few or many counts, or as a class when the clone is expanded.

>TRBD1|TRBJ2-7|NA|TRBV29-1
TGCAGCGCCTCTCGGGACAGGGGGCCTCGGCACTTC
CSASRDRGPRHF
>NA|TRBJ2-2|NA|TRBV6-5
TGTGCCAGCAGTTACTCGACCACCGGGGAGCTGTTTTTT
CASSYSTTGELFF
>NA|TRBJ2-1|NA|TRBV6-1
TGTGCCAGCAGTCCCGGCTCCTACAATGAGCAGTTCTTC
CASSPGSYNEQFF
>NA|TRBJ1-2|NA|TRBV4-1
TGCGCCAGCAGCCCCTTGGGGGGTGTCTATGGCTACACCTTC
CASSPLGGVYGYTF
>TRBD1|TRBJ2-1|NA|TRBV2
TGTGCCAGCAGTGTAGAGGGGGCCGACAATGAGCAGTTCTTC
CASSVEGADNEQFF
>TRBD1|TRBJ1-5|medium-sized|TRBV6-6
TGTGCCAGCAGCAGGGGGGCCCAAATTAGCAATCAGCCCCAGCATTTT
CASSRGAQISNQPQHF
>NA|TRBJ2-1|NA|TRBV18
TGTGCCAGCTCACCGGGGACGGGGCCCTACAATGAGCAGTTCTTC
CASSPGTGPYNEQFF
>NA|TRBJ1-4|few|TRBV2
TGTGCCAGCAGCGCCACAGGGAAGGGACTGTTTTTT
CASSATGKGLFF
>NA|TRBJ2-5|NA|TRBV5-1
TGCGCCAGCAGCCGGACAGAGATACAAAACGCCCAGTACTTC
CASSRTEIQNAQYF
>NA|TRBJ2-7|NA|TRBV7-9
TGTGCCAGCAGCTTAGGAGGGGGAGGAACCCACGAGCAGTACTTC
CASSLGGGGTHEQYF
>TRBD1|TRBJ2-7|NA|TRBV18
TGTGCCAGCTCGCGGGACAGGGGGTTTTACGAGCAGTACTTC
CASSRDRGFYEQYF
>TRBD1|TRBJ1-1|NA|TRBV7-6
TGTGCCAGCAGCTTAGGGACAGGGGTCGGTGACACTGAAGCTTTCTTT
CASSLGTGVGDTEAFF
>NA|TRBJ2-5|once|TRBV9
TGTGCCAGCAGCCGGACCTTCGAGTTGCCGACCCAGTACTTC
CASSRTFELPTQYF
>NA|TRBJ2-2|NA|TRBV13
TGTGCCAGCAGCACCGAGCTCGGGAACACCGGGGAGCTGTTTTTT
CASSTELGNTGELFF
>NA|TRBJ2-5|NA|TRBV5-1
TGCGCCAGCAGCTTGGAGAGGGCCGAGACCCAGTACTTC
CASSLERAETQYF
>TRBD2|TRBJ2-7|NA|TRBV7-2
TGTGCCAGCAGCTTAATCCGGGGGGCCTACGAGCAGTACTTC
CASSLIRGAYEQYF
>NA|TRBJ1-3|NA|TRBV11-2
TGTGCCAGCAGCTTATACACAGGGAGCTCTGGAAACACCATATATTTT
CASSLYTGSSGNTIYF
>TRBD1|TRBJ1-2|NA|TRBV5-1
TGCGCCAGCAGCTTGGATGCAGGGGGTAGGGGCTACACCTTC
CASSLDAGGRGYTF
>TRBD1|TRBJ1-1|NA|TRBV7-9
TGTGCCAGCAGCCCGAACAGGGGAGGAGAGACTGAAGCTTTCTTT
CASSPNRGGETEAFF
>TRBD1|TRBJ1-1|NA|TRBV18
TGTGCCAGCTCACCAGGGCAGGGGGCGGTGAACACTGAAGCTTTCTTT
CASSPGQGAVNTEAFF
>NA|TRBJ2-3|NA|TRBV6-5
TGTGCCAGCAGTTCGGGACTCCTGGTAGATACGCAGTATTTT
CASSSGLLVDTQYF